Below, one T cell receptor beta chain is given with its context. Its antigen is still unknown. V lost 3 bases to trimming and J lost 1 base, with 6 bases between them. Germline-derived CDR1 and CDR2 are SNHLY and FYNNEI. This CDR3 spans 13 amino acids. This entry comes from a study of T cell responses to AZD1222 COVID-19 vaccine. Study background: Pooled together were second doses at about 4 or about 12 weeks. Study outcomes and limitations: Repertoires in all cases were sampled only once the peak T cell response had passed. Females made up more of the donors, who were largely white British, and clonal diversity may have come out too low.

TCRdb's copy holds only in-frame clones and misses some; the assay was immunoSEQ multiplex PCR. Of about 120,000 clones listed, approximately 90% were seen once; the top ten hold about 7.1%. The input for sequencing was peripheral blood, taken on day 0 of AZD1222 vaccination. The chain is built from TRBV2 and TRBJ1-2, with D unclear. The receptor was isolated from an adult in good health. The CDR3 here is CASSDTVNYGYTF. DNA of the CDR3: TGTGCCAGCAGTGACACGGTTAACTATGGCTACACCTTC.